This T cell receptor beta chain originates from a study of blood T cells in healthy people across ages. For the second PCR, which ran for about 7 to 12 cycles, a sample-barcoded 5' primer and a J-beta primer mix were used. Every sample returned 3 million or more CDR3-containing paired-end reads. TCRdb used MiXCR to reprocess the 5' RACE reads, holding one entry per CDR3 protein. The repertoire includes over a million distinct CDR3 sequences, 40% to 45% of them detected once, and approximately 20% sits in the top ten. CDR3 size: 14 residues. The ends were cut back, 1 base at V and 5 bases at J, with 12 bases in the middle. Germline assignment: CDR1 MGHRA and CDR2 YSYEKL. Regarding the study as a whole: Estimated diversity across one million T cells was deemed an underestimate.

Notes on this clonotype: Its antigen is undetermined.

Each donor was a healthy Caucasian individual from Russia, aged roughly 6 to 90. Samples each had at least 5 micrograms of total RNA extracted. The chain links TRBV4-1 to TRBJ2-7, with D possibly matching TRBD2 (7 bases). The TCR sequence derives from a woman aged 55-69 years in good health. Sequencing used blood. The CDR3 here is CASSQVWGGHEQYF. The CDR3 nucleotides are TGCGCCAGCAGCCAAGTCTGGGGGGGGCACGAGCAGTACTTC.